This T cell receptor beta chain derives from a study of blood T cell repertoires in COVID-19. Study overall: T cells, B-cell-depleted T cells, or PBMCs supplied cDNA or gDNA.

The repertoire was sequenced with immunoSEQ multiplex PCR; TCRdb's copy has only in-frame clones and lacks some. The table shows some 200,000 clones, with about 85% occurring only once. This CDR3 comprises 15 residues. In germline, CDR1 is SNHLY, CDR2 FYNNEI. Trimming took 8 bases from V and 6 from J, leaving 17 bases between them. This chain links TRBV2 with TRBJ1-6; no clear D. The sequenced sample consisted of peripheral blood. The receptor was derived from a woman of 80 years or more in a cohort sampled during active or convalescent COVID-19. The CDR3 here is CASYLTPGGNSPLHF. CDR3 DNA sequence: TGTGCCAGCTATTTGACCCCGGGTGGTAATTCACCCCTCCACTTT.